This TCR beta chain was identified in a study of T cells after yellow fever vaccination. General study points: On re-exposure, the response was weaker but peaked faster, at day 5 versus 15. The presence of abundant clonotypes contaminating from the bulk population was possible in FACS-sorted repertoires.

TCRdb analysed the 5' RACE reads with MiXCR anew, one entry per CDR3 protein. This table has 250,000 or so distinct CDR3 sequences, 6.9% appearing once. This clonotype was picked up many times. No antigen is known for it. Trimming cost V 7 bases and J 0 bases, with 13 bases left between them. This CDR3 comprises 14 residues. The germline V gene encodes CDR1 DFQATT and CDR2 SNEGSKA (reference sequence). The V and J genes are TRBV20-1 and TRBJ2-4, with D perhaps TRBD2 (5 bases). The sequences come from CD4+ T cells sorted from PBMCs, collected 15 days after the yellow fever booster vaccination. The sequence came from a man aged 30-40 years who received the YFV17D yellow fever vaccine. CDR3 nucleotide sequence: TGCAGTGTAATGCCCAGCGGAGCCAAAAACATTCAGTACTTC. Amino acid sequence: CSVMPSGAKNIQYF.